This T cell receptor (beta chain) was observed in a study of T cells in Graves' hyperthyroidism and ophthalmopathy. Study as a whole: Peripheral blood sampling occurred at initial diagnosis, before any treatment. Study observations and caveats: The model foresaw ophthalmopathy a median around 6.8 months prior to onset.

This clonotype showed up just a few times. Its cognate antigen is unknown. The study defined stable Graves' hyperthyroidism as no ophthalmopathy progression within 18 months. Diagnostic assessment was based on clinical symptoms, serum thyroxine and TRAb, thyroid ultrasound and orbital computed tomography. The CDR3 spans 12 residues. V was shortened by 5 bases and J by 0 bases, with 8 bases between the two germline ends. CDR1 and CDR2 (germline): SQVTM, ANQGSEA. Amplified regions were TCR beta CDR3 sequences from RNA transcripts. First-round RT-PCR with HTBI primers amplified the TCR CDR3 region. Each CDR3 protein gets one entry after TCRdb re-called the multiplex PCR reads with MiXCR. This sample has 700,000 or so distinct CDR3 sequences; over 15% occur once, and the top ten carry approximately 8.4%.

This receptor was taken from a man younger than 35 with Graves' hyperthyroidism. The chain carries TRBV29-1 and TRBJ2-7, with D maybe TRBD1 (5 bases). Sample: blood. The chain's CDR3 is CSVKGFSYEQYF. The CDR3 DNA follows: TGCAGCGTTAAGGGGTTCTCCTACGAGCAGTACTTC.